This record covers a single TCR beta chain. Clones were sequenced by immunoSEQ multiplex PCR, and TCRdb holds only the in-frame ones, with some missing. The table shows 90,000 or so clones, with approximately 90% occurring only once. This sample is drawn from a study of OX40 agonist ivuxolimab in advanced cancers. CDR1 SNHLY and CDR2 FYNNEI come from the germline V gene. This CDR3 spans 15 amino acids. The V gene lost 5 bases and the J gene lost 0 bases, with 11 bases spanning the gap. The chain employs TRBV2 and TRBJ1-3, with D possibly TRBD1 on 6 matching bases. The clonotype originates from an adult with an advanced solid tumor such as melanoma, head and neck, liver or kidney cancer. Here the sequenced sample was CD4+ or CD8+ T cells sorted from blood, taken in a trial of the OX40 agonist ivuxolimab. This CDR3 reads CASSKDRISGNTIYF. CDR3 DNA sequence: TGTGCCAGCAGTAAGGACAGAATCTCTGGAAACACCATATATTTT.